Listed below are T cell receptor beta chains from one sample, sequenced in a study of T cell responses to AZD1222 COVID-19 vaccine. The assay was immunoSEQ multiplex PCR, and TCRdb's table has in-frame clones only and misses some. The data show approximately 190,000 clones, with approximately 91% seen just once and over 0.85% held by the top ten. The starting material was peripheral blood, obtained on day 0 of AZD1222 vaccination. These receptor sequences come from an adult in good health. CDR3s include the opening cysteine and the closing phenylalanine or tryptophan. Where a row states a size, it is once, few, many or the class of an expanded clone; other rows omit it.

V gene	clone size	CDR3 protein
TRBV5-5	.	CASSPTGNLYEQFF
TRBV6-1	few	CASSDQGLNTEAFF
TRBV15	.	CATSNQDRSITYEQYF
TRBV28	.	CASSFLGQGYGYTF
TRBV14	few	CASSRNRAPGDGYTF
TRBV19	.	CASKEGTGPQHF
TRBV9	.	CASSVVPTVVTGELFF
TRBV2	.	CASSRTNNEQFF
TRBV19	.	CASKLGGLSTDTQYF
TRBV7-2	once	CASSLRQGGSSGANVLTF
TRBV2	.	CASSDVGIGRQGKKLFF
TRBV6-6	.	CASSYSWGFYEQYF
TRBV9	.	CASSAENTGELFF
TRBV11-2	.	CASSLDPQRDGYTF
TRBV9	.	CASSATPLNTEAFF
TRBV29-1	.	CSVARDSNYGYTF
TRBV2	once	CASSDTSGRKQETQYF